Shown below are 15 T cell receptor beta chains from a single sample sequenced in a study of shared T cell receptors in the human thymus. Libraries were prepared by immunoSEQ multiplex PCR; TCRdb keeps only in-frame clonotypes and omits some of them. The table lists approximately 660,000 clones, over 75% of them singletons. These same data were also listed under a study on human thymus T cells.

The sequencing input was thymocytes. Source of these receptors: a boy in the first two years of life with a congenital heart defect.

The genes are TRBV13 and TRBJ2-7; no firm D call. Trimming removed 0 bases from V and 0 bases from J, with 9 bases in between. Germline CDR1 reads PRHDT; CDR2 reads FYEKMQ (reference sequence). The CDR3 is 15 amino acids. This CDR3 is CASSLGHSSSYEQYF. In DNA form, the CDR3 reads TGTGCCAGCAGCTTAGGACATTCTAGCTCCTACGAGCAGTACTTC.

The chain has TRBV28 and TRBJ1-5, with D possibly being TRBD1 (5 bases). The CDR3 has 16 amino acids. V gave up 1 base and J gave up 4 bases, with 14 bases separating them. Germline assignment: CDR1 MDHEN and CDR2 SYDVKM. In DNA, the CDR3 is TGTGCCAGCAGTTTATATTGGGACGGAGGGAATCAGCCCCAGCATTTT. Translating gives CASSLYWDGGNQPQHF.

The chain recombines TRBV6-5 with TRBJ2-5, with a possible D match to TRBD2 (6 bases). Germline V CDR1 and CDR2: MNHEY, SVGAGI. This CDR3 is 14 amino acids long. The V end was cut by 4 bases, the J end by 0 bases, with 9 bases between. This chain's CDR3 is CASSSLADQETQYF. The CDR3 nucleotides are TGTGCCAGCAGTTCATTAGCGGACCAAGAGACCCAGTACTTC.

V and J are TRBV18 and TRBJ2-7; no clear D. This CDR3 has 11 residues. Trimming shortened V by 2 bases and J by 7 bases, and 6 bases separated the two germline ends. CDR1 and CDR2 from the germline V gene are KGHSH and LQKENI. The CDR3 DNA reads TGTGCCAGCTCACCAACGGTGGAGCAGTACTTC. Protein product: CASSPTVEQYF.

V gene TRBV27 combines with J gene TRBJ2-6; D may be TRBD2 (5 bases). This CDR3 comprises 17 residues. V shed 7 bases and J shed 0 bases, with 16 bases lying between them. The germline CDR1 and CDR2 sequences are MNHEY and SMNVEV (reference sequence). CDR3 DNA sequence: TGTGCCAGCACTCCCTACTCCCGGGGCTCTGGGGCCAACGTCCTGACTTTC. Its translation is CASTPYSRGSGANVLTF.

Regarding this clone: At one end, the junction sequence differs from germline, possibly due to a read error. The V call is TRBV6-5, the J call TRBJ2-1; D may be TRBD2 (5 bases). The CDR3 runs 15 residues. Germline V gene data show CDR1 as MNHEY and CDR2 as SVGAGI. The CDR3 coding sequence is TGTGCCAGCATACTCCCGACGGACTTCTACATTGAGCAGTTCTTC. Encoded protein: CASILPTDFYIEQFF.

The chain recombines TRBV30 with TRBJ2-2; TRBD2 matches at 12 bases. The CDR3 sequence is 17 residues long. V dropped 1 base and J dropped 1; count of bases not matched to a gene: 4. Per the germline V gene, CDR1 is GTSNPN and CDR2 is SVGIG (reference sequence). For the CDR3, the DNA is TGTGCCTGGAGTGCCCGGACTAGCGGGAAGAACACCGGGGAGCTGTTTTTT. This gives the protein CAWSARTSGKNTGELFF.

This clone was observed once. The CDR3 region has the DNA TGTGCCAGTAGGATGACAGGGCATGGATGGATTCCCCAGCATTTT. Amino acid sequence: CASRMTGHGWIPQHF. The genes are TRBV19 and TRBJ1-5; 7 nucleotides align to TRBD1. Looked up from germline, CDR1 is LNHDA and CDR2 is SQIVND (reference sequence). Trimming took 6 bases from V and 10 from J; bases not matched to a gene: 15. CDR3 size: 15 residues.

This rearrangement joins TRBV30 to TRBJ2-7; D ambiguous. The CDR3 has 12 amino acids. V was trimmed by 4 bases and J by 4 bases, leaving 11 bases between them. Germline V gene lookup returns CDR1 GTSNPN and CDR2 SVGIG (reference sequence). The DNA for the CDR3 is TGTGCCTGGACTCATGCAGATTACGAGCAGTACTTC. It codes for CAWTHADYEQYF.

The chain employs TRBV9 and TRBJ2-2, with 9 bases matching TRBD1. The CDR3 extends over 16 amino acids. Germline V lookup: CDR1 SGDLS, CDR2 YYNGEE. J lost 0 bases, V lost 3 bases, and 3 bases had no gene match. CDR3 protein: CASSEGTGTNTGELFF. The CDR3 DNA is TGTGCCAGCAGCGAGGGGACAGGGACGAACACCGGGGAGCTGTTTTTT.

The rearrangement uses TRBV11-2 and TRBJ2-4; 7 bases are shared with TRBD1. Germline assignment: CDR1 SGHAT and CDR2 FQNNGV. The CDR3 totals 14 residues. V lost 0 bases to trimming and J lost 8 bases; unmatched junction nucleotides: 4. In DNA form, the CDR3 reads TGTGCCAGCAGCTTAGACTCAGGGGGTGACATTCAGTACTTC. It codes for CASSLDSGGDIQYF.

V and J are TRBV5-4 and TRBJ1-1, with TRBD1 as a possible D gene (6 bases). The V and J ends lost 2 bases and 8 bases respectively, with 25 bases between them. CDR3 length: 17 residues. The germline V gene has CDR1 SGHNT and CDR2 YYREEE (reference sequence). The CDR3 loop is CASSLFIIGGPDREAFF. In DNA, the CDR3 is TGTGCCAGCAGCTTATTCATCATTGGGGGCCCTGACAGGGAAGCTTTCTTT.

CDR3 amino acids: CASSPPFPTGGDEQYF. CDR3 in DNA: TGTGCCAGCAGTCCCCCCTTCCCGACAGGGGGCGACGAGCAGTACTTC. The J gene is TRBJ2-7, the V gene TRBV28; 10 positions agree with TRBD1. The CDR3 has 16 amino acids. V dropped 5 bases and J dropped 5; count of bases not matched to a gene: 12. The germline V gene encodes CDR1 MDHEN and CDR2 SYDVKM.

The chain recombines TRBV7-9 with TRBJ2-7, with 7 bases lining up with TRBD2. V trimming: 11 bases; J trimming: 0 bases; junction bases outside the gene matches: 10. CDR3 size: 14 residues. CDR1 and CDR2 (germline): SEHNR, FQNEAQ (reference sequence). The CDR3 protein is CAVWAGANSYEQYF. The CDR3 DNA is TGTGCCGTCTGGGCGGGAGCAAACTCCTACGAGCAGTACTTC.

The chain is built from TRBV29-1 and TRBJ2-3; possible D gene TRBD2, 9 bases. Germline V CDR1 and CDR2: SQVTM, ANQGSEA. The CDR3 extends over 17 amino acids. Trimming pared 6 bases from V and 1 base from J, leaving 23 bases between. The CDR3 DNA is TGCAGCGTCCGGACAGGGTTCCAGCGGGAGGGCACAGATACGCAGTATTTT. It encodes CSVRTGFQREGTDTQYF.